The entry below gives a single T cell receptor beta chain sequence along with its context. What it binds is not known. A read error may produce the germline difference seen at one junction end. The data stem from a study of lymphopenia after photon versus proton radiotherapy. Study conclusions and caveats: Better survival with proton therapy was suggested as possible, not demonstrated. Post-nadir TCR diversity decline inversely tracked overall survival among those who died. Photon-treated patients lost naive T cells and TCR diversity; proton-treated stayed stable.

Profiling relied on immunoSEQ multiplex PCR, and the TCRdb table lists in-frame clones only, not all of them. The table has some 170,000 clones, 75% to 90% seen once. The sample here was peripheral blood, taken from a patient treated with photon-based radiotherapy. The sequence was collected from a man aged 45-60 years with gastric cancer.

DNA of the CDR3: TGTGCCCGGAGGGGCGGGAGCTCCTACAATGAGCAGTTCTTC. Amino acids: CARRGGSSYNEQFF. The genes are TRBV30 and TRBJ2-1; 7 bases match TRBD2. Germline V gene data show CDR1 as GTSNPN and CDR2 as SVGIG (reference sequence). The CDR3 length is 14 residues.